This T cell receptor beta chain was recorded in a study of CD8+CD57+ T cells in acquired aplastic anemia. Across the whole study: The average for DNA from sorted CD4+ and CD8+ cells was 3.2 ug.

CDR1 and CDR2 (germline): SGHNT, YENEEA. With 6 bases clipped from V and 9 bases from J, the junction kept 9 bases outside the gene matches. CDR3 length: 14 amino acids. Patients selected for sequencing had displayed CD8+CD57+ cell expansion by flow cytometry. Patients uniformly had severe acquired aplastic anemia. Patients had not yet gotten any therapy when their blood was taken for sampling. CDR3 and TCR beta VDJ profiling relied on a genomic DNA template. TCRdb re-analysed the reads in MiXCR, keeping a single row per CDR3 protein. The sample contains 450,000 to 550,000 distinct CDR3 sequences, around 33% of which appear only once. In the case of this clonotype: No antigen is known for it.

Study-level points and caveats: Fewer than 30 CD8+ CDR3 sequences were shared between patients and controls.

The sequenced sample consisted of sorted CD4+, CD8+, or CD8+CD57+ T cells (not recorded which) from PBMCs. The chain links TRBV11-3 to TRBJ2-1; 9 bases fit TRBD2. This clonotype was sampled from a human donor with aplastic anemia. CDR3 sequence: CASSDAREGREQFF. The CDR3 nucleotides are TGTGCCAGCAGTGATGCGCGGGAGGGCCGTGAGCAGTTCTTC.